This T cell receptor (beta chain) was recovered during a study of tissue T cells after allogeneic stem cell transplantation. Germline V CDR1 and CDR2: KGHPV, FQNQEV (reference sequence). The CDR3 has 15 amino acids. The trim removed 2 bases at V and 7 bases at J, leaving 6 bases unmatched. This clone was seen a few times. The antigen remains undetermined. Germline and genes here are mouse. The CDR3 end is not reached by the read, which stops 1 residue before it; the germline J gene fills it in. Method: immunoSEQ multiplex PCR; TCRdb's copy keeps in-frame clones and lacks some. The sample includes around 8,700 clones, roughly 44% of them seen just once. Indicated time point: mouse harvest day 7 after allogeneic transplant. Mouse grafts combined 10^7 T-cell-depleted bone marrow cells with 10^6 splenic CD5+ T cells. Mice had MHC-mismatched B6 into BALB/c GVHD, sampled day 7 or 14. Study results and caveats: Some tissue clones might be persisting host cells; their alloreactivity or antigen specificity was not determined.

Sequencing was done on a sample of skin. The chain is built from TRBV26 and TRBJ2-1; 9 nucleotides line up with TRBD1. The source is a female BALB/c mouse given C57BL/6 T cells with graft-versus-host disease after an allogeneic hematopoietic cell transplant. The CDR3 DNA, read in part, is TGTGCCAGCAGTCTGATGGACAGGGGTTGGGCTGAGCAGTTC. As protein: CASSLMDRGWAEQF. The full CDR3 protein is CASSLMDRGWAEQFF.